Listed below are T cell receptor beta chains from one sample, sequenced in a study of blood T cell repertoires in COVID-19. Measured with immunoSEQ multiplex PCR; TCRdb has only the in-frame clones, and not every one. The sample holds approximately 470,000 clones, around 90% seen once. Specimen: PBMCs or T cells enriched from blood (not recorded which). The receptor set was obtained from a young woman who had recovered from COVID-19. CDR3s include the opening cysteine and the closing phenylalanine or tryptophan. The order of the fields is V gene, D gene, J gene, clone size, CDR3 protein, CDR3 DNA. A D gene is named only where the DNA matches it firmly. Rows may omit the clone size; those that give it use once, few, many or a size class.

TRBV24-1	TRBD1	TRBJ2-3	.	CATSDPGQGIDTQYF	TGTGCCACCAGTGATCCGGGACAGGGGATAGATACGCAGTATTTT
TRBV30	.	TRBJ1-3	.	CAWTPGGNTIYF	TGTGCCTGGACCCCGGGGGGGAACACCATATATTTT
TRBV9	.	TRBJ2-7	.	CASSVSGNSYEQYF	TGTGCCAGCAGCGTCTCCGGGAACTCCTACGAGCAGTACTTC
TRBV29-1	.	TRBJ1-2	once	CSVPRQYGYTF	TGCAGCGTCCCACGACAGTATGGCTACACCTTC
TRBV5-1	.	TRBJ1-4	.	CASSSTGQRDEKLFF	TGCGCCAGCAGCTCCACGGGGCAGCGGGATGAAAAACTGTTTTTT
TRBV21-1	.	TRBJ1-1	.	CARRRDTVNTEAFF	TGTGCCAGGCGACGGGACACCGTGAACACTGAAGCTTTCTTT
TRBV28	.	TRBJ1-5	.	CASSLIRGMGNQPQHF	TGTGCCAGCAGTTTAATCAGGGGCATGGGCAATCAGCCCCAGCATTTT
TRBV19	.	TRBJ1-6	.	CASSPGGEPTSSNNSPLHF	TGTGCCAGTAGTCCGGGAGGGGAGCCAACATCATCTAATAATTCACCCCTCCACTTT
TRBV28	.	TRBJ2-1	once	CASSRTGVGEQFF	TGTGCCAGCAGTCGGACCGGGGTCGGTGAGCAGTTCTTC
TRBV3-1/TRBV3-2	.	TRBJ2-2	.	CASSQRTTGELFF	TGTGCCAGCAGCCAACGGACTACCGGGGAGCTGTTTTTT
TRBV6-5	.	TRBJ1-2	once	CASSYTLIGYGKGYTF	TGTGCCAGCAGTTACACTCTAATAGGCTACGGGAAAGGCTACACCTTC
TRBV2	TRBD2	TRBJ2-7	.	CASRAGTSGIYEQYF	TGTGCCAGCAGGGCCGGGACTAGCGGGATCTACGAGCAGTACTTC
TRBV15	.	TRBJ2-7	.	CATSRSPAAGYEQYF	TGTGCCACCAGCAGATCGCCGGCCGCGGGGTACGAGCAGTACTTC
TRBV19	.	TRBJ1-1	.	CASSIRDIWKTEAFF	TGTGCCAGTAGTATTCGGGACATTTGGAAAACTGAAGCTTTCTTT
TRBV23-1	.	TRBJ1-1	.	CASSQSGGDPRGNTEAFF	TGCGCCAGCAGTCAATCGGGGGGGGACCCCCGGGGGAACACTGAAGCTTTCTTT
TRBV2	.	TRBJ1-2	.	CASTEGLSYGYTF	TGTGCCAGCACGGAGGGCCTGAGCTATGGCTACACCTTC
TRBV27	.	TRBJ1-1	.	CASSPDKNTEAFF	TGTGCCAGCAGTCCGGACAAGAACACTGAAGCTTTCTTT
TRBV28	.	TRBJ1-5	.	CASSRNRAMSNQPQHF	TGTGCCAGCAGCCGTAACAGGGCTATGAGCAATCAGCCCCAGCATTTT
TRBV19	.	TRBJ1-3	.	CASIAELTGSGNTIYF	TGTGCCAGTATCGCGGAATTGACAGGATCTGGAAACACCATATATTTT
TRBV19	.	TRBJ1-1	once	CASSLAGRETEAFF	TGTGCCAGTAGTTTGGCAGGGCGAGAGACTGAAGCTTTCTTT
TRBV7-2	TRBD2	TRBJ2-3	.	CASSPDGPTSGLDTQYF	TGTGCCAGCAGCCCAGACGGCCCGACTAGCGGGTTAGATACGCAGTATTTT
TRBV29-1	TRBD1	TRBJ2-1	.	CSAMDRDNEQFF	TGCAGCGCAATGGACAGGGACAATGAGCAGTTCTTC
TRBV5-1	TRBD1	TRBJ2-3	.	CASSLPGQGDTQYF	TGCGCCAGCAGCTTACCTGGACAGGGAGATACGCAGTATTTT
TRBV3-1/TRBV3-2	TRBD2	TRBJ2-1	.	CASSQPTSGGYNEQFF	TGTGCCAGCAGCCAGCCTACTAGCGGGGGCTACAATGAGCAGTTCTTC
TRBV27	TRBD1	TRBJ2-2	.	CARPGQGKGGELFF	TGTGCCAGACCGGGACAGGGGAAAGGCGGGGAGCTGTTTTTT
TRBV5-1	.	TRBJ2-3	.	CASSLQDSSTDTQYF	TGCGCCAGCAGCTTGCAAGACAGTAGCACAGATACGCAGTATTTT
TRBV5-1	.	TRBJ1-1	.	CASSFTANTEAFF	TGCGCCAGCAGCTTCACAGCGAACACTGAAGCTTTCTTT
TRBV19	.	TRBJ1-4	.	CASSITAVNQEKLFF	TGTGCCAGTAGTATTACCGCTGTAAACCAGGAAAAACTGTTTTTT
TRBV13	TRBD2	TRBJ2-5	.	CASSPFLAGVETQYF	TGTGCCAGCAGCCCCTTCCTAGCGGGGGTAGAGACCCAGTACTTC
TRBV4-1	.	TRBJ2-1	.	CASGPIGMADEQFF	TGCGCCAGCGGGCCGATCGGGATGGCCGATGAGCAGTTCTTC
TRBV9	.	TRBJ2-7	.	CASSVVGGDEQYF	TGTGCCAGCAGCGTAGTAGGAGGGGACGAGCAGTACTTC
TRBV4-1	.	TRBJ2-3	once	CASSQEGGDTQYF	TGCGCCAGCAGCCAAGAGGGCGGGGATACGCAGTATTTT
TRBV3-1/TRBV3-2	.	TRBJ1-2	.	CASSQEVGGYGYTF	TGTGCCAGCAGCCAAGAGGTAGGGGGATATGGCTACACCTTC
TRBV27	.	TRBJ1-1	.	CASSLLARGSTEAFF	TGTGCCAGCAGTTTATTAGCGCGAGGGAGCACTGAAGCTTTCTTT
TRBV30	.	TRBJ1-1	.	CAWTFPGMAFF	TGTGCCTGGACCTTTCCGGGGATGGCTTTCTTT
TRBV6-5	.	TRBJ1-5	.	CASTGGPRQPQHF	TGTGCCAGCACCGGGGGGCCAAGGCAGCCCCAGCATTTT
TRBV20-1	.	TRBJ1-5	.	CSASRTDDEPQHF	TGCAGTGCTAGTCGCACAGACGATGAGCCCCAGCATTTT
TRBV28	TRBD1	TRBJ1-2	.	CASSSGQGLGYTF	TGTGCCAGCAGTTCTGGACAGGGGCTGGGCTACACCTTC
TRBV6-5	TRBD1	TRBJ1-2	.	CASSYSRTGMNYGYTF	TGTGCCAGCAGTTACTCCAGGACAGGGATGAACTATGGCTACACCTTC
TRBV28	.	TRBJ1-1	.	CATQGQNTEAFF	TGTGCCACCCAGGGACAGAACACTGAAGCTTTCTTT
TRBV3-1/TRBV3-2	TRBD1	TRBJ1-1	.	CASTGGEGTEAFF	TGTGCCAGTACAGGGGGAGAGGGCACTGAAGCTTTCTTT
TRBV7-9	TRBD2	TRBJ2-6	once	CASSRQAGEGANVLTF	TGTGCCAGCAGCCGTCAAGCGGGGGAAGGGGCCAACGTCCTGACTTTC
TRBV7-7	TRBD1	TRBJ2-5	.	CASSLGWPGGETQYF	TGTGCTAGCAGCTTAGGGTGGCCAGGGGGAGAGACCCAGTACTTC
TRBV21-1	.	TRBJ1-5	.	CASSKAPGQDNQPQHF	TGTGCCAGCAGCAAAGCACCGGGACAGGATAATCAGCCCCAGCATTTT
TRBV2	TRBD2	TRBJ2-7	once	CASSEGGSGASYEQYF	TGTGCCAGCAGTGAAGGGGGTAGCGGGGCATCCTACGAGCAGTACTTC
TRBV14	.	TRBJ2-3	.	CASSPNDRFSTDTQYF	TGTGCCAGCAGCCCGAATGACAGGTTTAGCACAGATACGCAGTATTTT
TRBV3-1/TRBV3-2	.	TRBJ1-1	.	CASSQDMGRAFF	TGTGCCAGCAGCCAAGATATGGGGCGTGCTTTCTTT
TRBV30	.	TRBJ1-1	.	CAWSGIGVEAFF	TGTGCCTGGAGTGGCATCGGGGTTGAAGCTTTCTTT
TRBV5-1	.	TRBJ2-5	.	CASSPRTKETQYF	TGCGCCAGCAGCCCGCGGACTAAAGAGACCCAGTACTTC
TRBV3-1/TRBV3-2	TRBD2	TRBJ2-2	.	CASSQERRGEDGELFF	TGTGCCAGCAGCCAAGAACGGCGGGGGGAGGACGGGGAGCTGTTTTTT
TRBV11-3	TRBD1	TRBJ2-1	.	CASSPRTGAVNEQFF	TGTGCCAGCAGCCCCCGGACAGGGGCGGTAAATGAGCAGTTCTTC
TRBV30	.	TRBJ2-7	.	CAWSVESKHYEQYF	TGTGCCTGGAGTGTAGAGTCGAAGCACTACGAGCAGTACTTC
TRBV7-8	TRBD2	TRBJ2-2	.	CASSSQRGDTGELFF	TGTGCCAGCAGCTCCCAGCGGGGGGACACCGGGGAGCTGTTTTTT
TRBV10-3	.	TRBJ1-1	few	CAISVGWGRNEAFF	TGTGCCATCAGTGTGGGTTGGGGGCGAAATGAAGCTTTCTTT
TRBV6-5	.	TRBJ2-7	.	CASGMGASSYEQYF	TGTGCCAGCGGAATGGGGGCTAGCTCCTACGAGCAGTACTTC
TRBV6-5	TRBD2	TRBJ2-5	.	CASTDPTSGVETQYF	TGTGCCAGCACCGACCCTACTAGCGGGGTGGAGACCCAGTACTTC
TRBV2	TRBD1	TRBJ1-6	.	CASSAGTVNSPLHF	TGTGCCAGCAGTGCCGGGACAGTCAATTCACCCCTCCACTTT
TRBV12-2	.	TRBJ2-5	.	CASRVFTGTLKETQYF	TGTGCAAGTCGCGTCTTCACGGGAACTTTAAAAGAGACCCAGTACTTC
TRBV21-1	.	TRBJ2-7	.	CASRDKNYEQYF	TGTGCCAGCCGGGACAAAAACTACGAGCAGTACTTC
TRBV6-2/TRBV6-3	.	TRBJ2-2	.	CASSYSTGGGAANTGELFF	TGTGCCAGCAGTTACTCGACTGGTGGCGGGGCCGCGAACACCGGGGAGCTGTTTTTT